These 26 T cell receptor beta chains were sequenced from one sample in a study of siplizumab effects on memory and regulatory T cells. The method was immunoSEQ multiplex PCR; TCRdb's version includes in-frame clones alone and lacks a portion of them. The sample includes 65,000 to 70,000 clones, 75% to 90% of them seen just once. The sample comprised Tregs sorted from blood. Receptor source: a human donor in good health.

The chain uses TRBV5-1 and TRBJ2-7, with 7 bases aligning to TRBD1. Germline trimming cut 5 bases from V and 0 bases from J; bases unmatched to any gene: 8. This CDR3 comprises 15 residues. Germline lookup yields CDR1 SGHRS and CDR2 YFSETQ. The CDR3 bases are TGCGCCAGCAGGGATCGGGACAGCCTCTCCTACGAGCAGTACTTC. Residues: CASRDRDSLSYEQYF.

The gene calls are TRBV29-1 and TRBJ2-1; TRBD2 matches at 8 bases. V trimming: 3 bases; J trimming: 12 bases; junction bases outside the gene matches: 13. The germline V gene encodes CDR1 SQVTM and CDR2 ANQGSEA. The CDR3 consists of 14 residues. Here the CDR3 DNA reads TGCAGCGTTGACATCTCGGGAGGGCTTTCTGGGCAGTTCTTC. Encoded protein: CSVDISGGLSGQFF.

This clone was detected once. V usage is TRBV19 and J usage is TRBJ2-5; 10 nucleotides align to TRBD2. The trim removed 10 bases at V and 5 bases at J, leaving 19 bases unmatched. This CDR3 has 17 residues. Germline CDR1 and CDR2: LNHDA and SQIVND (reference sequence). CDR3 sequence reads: CATQGGWTSGGKETQYF. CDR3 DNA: TGTGCCACCCAAGGTGGCTGGACTAGCGGAGGAAAGGAGACCCAGTACTTC.

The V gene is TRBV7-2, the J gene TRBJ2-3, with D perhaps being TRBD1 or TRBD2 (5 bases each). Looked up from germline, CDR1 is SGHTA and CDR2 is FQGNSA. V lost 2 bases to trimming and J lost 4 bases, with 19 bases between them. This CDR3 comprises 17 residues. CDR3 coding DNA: TGTGCCAGCAGCTTAAGGCCGGTTATGAGGGGATCAGATACGCAGTATTTT. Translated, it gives CASSLRPVMRGSDTQYF.

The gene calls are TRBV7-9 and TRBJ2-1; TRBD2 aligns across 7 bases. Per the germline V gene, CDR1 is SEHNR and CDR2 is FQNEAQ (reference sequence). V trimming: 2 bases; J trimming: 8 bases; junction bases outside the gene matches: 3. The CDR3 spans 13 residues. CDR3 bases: TGTGCCAGCAGCTTACGGACTAGAGATGAGCAGTTCTTC. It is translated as CASSLRTRDEQFF.

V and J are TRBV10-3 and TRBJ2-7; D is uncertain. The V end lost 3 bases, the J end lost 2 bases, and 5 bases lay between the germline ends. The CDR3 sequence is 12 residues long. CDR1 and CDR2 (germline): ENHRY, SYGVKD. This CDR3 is CAISDRAYEQYF. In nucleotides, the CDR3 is TGTGCCATCAGTGACCGGGCCTACGAGCAGTACTTC.

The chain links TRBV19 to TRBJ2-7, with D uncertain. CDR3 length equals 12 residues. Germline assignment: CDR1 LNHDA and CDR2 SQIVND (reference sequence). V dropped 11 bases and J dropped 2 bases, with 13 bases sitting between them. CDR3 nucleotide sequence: TGTGCCGGGAATCGCCGGGCCTACGAGCAGTACTTC. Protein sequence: CAGNRRAYEQYF. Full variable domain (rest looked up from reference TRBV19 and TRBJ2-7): DGGITQSPKYLFRKEGQNVTLSCEQNLNHDAMYWYRQDPGQGLRLIYYSQIVNDFQKGDIAEGYSVSREKKESFPLTVTSAQKNPTAFYLCAGNRRAYEQYFGPGTRLTVT.

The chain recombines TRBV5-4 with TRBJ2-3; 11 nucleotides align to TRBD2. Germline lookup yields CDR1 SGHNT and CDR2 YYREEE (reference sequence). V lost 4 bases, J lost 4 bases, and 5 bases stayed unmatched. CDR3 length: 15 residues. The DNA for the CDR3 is TGTGCCAGCAGCAGACTAGCGGGATTCGCAGATACGCAGTATTTT. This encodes CASSRLAGFADTQYF. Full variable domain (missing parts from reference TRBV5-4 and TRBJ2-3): ETGVTQSPTHLIKTRGQQVTLRCSSQSGHNTVSWYQQALGQGPQFIFQYYREEENGRGNFPPRFSGLQFPNYSSELNVNALELDDSALYLCASSRLAGFADTQYFGPGTRLTVL.

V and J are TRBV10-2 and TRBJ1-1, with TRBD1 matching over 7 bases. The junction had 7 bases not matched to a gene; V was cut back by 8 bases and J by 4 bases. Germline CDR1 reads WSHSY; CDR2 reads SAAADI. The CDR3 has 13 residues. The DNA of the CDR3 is TGCGCCAGCGATGGGACAGCGGGCACTGAAGCTTTCTTT. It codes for CASDGTAGTEAFF.

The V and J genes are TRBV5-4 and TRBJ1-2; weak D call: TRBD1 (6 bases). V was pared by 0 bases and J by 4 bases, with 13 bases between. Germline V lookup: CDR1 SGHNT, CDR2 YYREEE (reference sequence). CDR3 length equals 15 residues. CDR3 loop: CASSLVRGRGYGYTF. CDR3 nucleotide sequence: TGTGCCAGCAGCTTGGTACGGGGGCGCGGCTATGGCTACACCTTC.

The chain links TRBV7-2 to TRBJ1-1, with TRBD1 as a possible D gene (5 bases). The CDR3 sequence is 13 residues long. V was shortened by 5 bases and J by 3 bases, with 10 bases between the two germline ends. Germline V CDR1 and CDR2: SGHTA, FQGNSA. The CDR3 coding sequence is TGTGCCAGCAGCGTGGGGCGTTACACTGAAGCTTTCTTT. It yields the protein CASSVGRYTEAFF. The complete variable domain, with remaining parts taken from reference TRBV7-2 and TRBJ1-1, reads GAGVSQSPSNKVTEKGKDVELRCDPISGHTALYWYRQSLGQGLEFLIYFQGNSAPDKSGLPSDRFSAERTGGSVSTLTIQRTQQEDSAVYLCASSVGRYTEAFFGQGTRLTVV.

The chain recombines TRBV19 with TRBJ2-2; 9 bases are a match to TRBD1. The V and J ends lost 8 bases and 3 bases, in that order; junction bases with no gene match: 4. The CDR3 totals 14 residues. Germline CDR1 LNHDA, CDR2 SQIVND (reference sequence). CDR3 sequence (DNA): TGTGCCAGTGGGACAGGGAGACACACCGGGGAGCTGTTTTTT. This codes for CASGTGRHTGELFF.

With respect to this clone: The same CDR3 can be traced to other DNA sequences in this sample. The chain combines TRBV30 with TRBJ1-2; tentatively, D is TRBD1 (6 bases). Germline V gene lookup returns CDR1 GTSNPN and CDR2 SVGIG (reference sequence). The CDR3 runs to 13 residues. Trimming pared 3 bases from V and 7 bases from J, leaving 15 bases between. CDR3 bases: TGTGCCTGGAGCGGCGAGGGGGGTCGTGGCTACACCTTC. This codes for CAWSGEGGRGYTF.

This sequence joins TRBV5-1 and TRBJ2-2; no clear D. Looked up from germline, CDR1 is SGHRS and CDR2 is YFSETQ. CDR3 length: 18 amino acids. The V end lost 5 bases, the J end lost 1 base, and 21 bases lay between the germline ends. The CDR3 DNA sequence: TGCGCCAGCAGGCAACGGAAACGTACGGAGCGGAACACCGGGGAGCTGTTTTTT. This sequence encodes CASRQRKRTERNTGELFF.

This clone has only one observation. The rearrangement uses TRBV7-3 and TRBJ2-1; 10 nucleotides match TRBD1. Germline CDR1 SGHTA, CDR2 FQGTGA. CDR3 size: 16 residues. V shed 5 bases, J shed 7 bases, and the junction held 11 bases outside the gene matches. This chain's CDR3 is CASSPNRDRGLNEQFF. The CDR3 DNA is TGTGCCAGCAGCCCCAACCGGGACAGGGGTTTGAATGAGCAGTTCTTC. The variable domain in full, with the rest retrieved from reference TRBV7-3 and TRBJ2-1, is GAGVSQTPSNKVTEKGKYVELRCDPISGHTALYWYRQSLGQGPEFLIYFQGTGAADDSGLPNDRFFAVRPEGSVSTLKIQRTERGDSAVYLCASSPNRDRGLNEQFFGPGTRLTVL.

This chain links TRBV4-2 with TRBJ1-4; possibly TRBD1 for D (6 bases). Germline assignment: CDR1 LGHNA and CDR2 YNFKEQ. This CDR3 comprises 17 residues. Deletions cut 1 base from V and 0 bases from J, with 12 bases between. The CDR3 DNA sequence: TGTGCCAGCAGCCAAGTGTTGGGGGCAGCAACTAATGAAAAACTGTTTTTT. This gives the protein CASSQVLGAATNEKLFF.

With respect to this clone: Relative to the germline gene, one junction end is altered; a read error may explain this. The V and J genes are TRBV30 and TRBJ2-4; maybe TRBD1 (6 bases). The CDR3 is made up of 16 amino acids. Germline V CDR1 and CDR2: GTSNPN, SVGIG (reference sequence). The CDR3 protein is CAWSNPGQSAQNIQYF. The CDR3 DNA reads TGTGCCTGGAGTAATCCCGGACAGTCAGCCCAAAACATTCAGTACTTC. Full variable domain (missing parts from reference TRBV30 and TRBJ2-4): SQTIHQWPATLVQPVGSPLSLECTVEGTSNPNLYWYRQAAGRGLQLLFYSVGIGQISSEVPQNLSASRPQDRQFILSSKKLLLSDSGFYLCAWSNPGQSAQNIQYFGAGTRLSVL.

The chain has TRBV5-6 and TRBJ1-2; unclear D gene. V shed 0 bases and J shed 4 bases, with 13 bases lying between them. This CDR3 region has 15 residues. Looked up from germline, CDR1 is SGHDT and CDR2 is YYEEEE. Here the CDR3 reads CASSLVGVGVYGYTF. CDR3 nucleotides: TGTGCCAGCAGCTTGGTTGGTGTGGGAGTCTATGGCTACACCTTC.

This chain's CDR3 is CASSLAVAGDEQFF. The CDR3 nucleotides read TGCGCCAGCAGCTTGGCCGTAGCGGGAGATGAGCAGTTCTTC. The V gene is TRBV5-1, the J gene TRBJ2-1; 9 bases agree with TRBD2. Germline CDR1 SGHRS, CDR2 YFSETQ. Trimming cost V 0 bases and J 8 bases; bases outside gene matches: 3. This CDR3 comprises 14 residues. The whole variable domain, filled in from reference TRBV5-1 and TRBJ2-1, reads KAGVTQTPRYLIKTRGQQVTLSCSPISGHRSVSWYQQTPGQGLQFLFEYFSETQRNKGNFPGRFSGRQFSNSRSEMNVSTLELGDSALYLCASSLAVAGDEQFFGPGTRLTVL.

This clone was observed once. The CDR3: CASTPLGSVKREPYEQYF. The CDR3 region has the DNA TGTGCCAGTACCCCGCTGGGCTCGGTGAAGCGAGAACCCTACGAGCAGTACTTC. The J gene is TRBJ2-5, the V gene TRBV19, with unresolved D. Matching the DNA end better, TRBJ2-7 makes the J call doubtful. Germline V gene sequence: CDR1 LNHDA, CDR2 SQIVND (reference sequence). This CDR3 region has 18 residues.

Written as DNA, the CDR3 is TGTGCCAGCAGCTTAGGGACTAGCGGGAGCACAGATACGCAGTATTTT. It specifies CASSLGTSGSTDTQYF. The V call is TRBV5-4, the J call TRBJ2-3; 12 bases match TRBD2. Germline lookup yields CDR1 SGHNT and CDR2 YYREEE (reference sequence). This CDR3 has 16 amino acids. J was trimmed by 0 bases and V by 2 bases; bases with no gene match: 1. Supplemented by reference TRBV5-4 and TRBJ2-3, the full variable domain reads ETGVTQSPTHLIKTRGQQVTLRCSSQSGHNTVSWYQQALGQGPQFIFQYYREEENGRGNFPPRFSGLQFPNYSSELNVNALELDDSALYLCASSLGTSGSTDTQYFGPGTRLTVL.

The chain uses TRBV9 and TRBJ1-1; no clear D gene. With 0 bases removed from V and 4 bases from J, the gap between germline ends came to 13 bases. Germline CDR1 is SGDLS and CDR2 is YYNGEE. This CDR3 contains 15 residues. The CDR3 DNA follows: TGTGCCAGCAGCGTAGGATTGGGGTCGAGCACTGAAGCTTTCTTT. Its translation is CASSVGLGSSTEAFF.

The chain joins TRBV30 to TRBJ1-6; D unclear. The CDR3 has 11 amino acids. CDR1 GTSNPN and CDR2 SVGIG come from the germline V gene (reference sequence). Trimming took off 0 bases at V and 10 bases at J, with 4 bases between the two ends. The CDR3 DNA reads TGTGCCTGGAGTGTAAAGTCACCCCTCCACTTT. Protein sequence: CAWSVKSPLHF.

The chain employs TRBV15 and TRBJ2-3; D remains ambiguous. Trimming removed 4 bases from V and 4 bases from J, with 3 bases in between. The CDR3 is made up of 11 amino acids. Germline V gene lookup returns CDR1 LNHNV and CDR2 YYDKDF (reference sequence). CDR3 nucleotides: TGTGCCACCAGCAACGCAGATACGCAGTATTTT. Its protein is CATSNADTQYF.

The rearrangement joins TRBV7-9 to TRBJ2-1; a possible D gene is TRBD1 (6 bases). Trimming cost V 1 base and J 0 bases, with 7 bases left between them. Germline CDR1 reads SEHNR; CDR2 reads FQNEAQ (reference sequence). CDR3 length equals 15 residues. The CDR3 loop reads CASSLGGRSYNEQFF. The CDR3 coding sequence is TGTGCCAGCAGCTTAGGGGGGCGCTCCTACAATGAGCAGTTCTTC. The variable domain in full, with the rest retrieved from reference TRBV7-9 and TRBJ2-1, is DTGVSQNPRHKITKRGQNVTFRCDPISEHNRLYWYRQTLGQGPEFLTYFQNEAQLEKSRLLSDRFSAERPKGSFSTLEIQRTEQGDSAMYLCASSLGGRSYNEQFFGPGTRLTVL.

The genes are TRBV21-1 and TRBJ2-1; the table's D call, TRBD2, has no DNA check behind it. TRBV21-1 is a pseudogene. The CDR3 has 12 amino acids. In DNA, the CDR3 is TGTGCCAGCAGCAAAGCTGTAAATGAGCAGTTCTTC. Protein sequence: CASSKAVNEQFF.